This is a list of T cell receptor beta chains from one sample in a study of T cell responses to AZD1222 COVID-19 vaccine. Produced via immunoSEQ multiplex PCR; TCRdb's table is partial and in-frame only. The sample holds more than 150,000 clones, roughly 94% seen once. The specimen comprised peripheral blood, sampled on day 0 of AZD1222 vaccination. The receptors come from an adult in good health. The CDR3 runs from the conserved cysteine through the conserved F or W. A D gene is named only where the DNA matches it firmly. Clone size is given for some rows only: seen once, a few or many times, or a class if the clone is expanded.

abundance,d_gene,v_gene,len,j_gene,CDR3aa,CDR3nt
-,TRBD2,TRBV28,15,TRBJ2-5,CASSLGGRRRATQYF,TGTGCCAGCAGTTTAGGCGGGAGGCGTCGGGCGACCCAGTACTTC
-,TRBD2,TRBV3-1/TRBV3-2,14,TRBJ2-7,CASSPSASGRVQYF,TGTGCCAGCAGCCCATCCGCTAGCGGGAGGGTACAGTACTTC
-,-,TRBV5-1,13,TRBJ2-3,CASSFSGTDTQYF,TGCGCCAGCAGCTTTAGCGGCACAGATACGCAGTATTTT
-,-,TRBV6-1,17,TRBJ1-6,CASSEGGYRVRESPLHF,TGTGCCAGCAGTGAGGGGGGTTACAGGGTCCGGGAGTCACCCCTCCACTTT
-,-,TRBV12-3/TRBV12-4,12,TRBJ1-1,CASSLKAPEAFF,TGTGCCAGCAGTCTCAAGGCCCCTGAAGCTTTCTTT
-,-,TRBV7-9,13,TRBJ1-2,CASSPGRGYGYTF,TGTGCCAGCAGCCCTGGGCGTGGCTATGGCTACACCTTC
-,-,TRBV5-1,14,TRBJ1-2,CASSLGREGYGYTF,TGCGCCAGCAGCTTGGGCAGGGAAGGCTATGGCTACACCTTC
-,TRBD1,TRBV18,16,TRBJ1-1,CASSPSRTGVNTEAFF,TGTGCCAGCTCACCATCGAGGACAGGGGTGAACACTGAAGCTTTCTTT
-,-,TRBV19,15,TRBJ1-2,CASSPLRQGNYGYTF,TGTGCCAGTAGTCCCCTGAGGCAGGGGAACTATGGCTACACCTTC
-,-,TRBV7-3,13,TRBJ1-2,CASSLTPLDGYTF,TGTGCCAGCAGCTTAACCCCCCTGGATGGCTACACCTTC
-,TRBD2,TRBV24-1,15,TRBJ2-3,CATSGGREYTDTQYF,TGTGCCACCAGTGGTGGGAGGGAATACACAGATACGCAGTATTTT
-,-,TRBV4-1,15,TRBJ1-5,CASSQDVGKNQPQHF,TGCGCCAGCAGCCAAGATGTCGGTAAGAATCAGCCCCAGCATTTT
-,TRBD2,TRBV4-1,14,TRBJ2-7,CASSQEGGPYEQYF,TGCGCCAGCAGCCAAGAGGGAGGGCCCTACGAGCAGTACTTC
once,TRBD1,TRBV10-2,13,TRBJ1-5,CASATGAGQPQHF,TGCGCCAGCGCGACAGGGGCGGGTCAGCCCCAGCATTTT
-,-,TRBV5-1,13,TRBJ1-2,CASSLGGTYGYTF,TGCGCCAGCAGCTTGGGGGGGACCTATGGCTACACCTTC
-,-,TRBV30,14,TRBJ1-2,CAWSKAWPLYGYTF,TGTGCCTGGAGTAAGGCTTGGCCTCTCTATGGCTACACCTTC
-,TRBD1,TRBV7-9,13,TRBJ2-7,CASSSGGSYEQYF,TGTGCCAGCAGTTCAGGGGGTTCCTACGAGCAGTACTTC
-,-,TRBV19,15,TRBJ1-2,CASSIGTRGQEGYTF,TGTGCCAGTAGTATAGGAACCCGGGGGCAAGAAGGCTACACCTTC
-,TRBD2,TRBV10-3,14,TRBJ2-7,CAVSSGRTYYEQYF,TGTGCCGTCTCTAGCGGGAGGACTTATTACGAGCAGTACTTC
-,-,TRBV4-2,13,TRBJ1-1,CASSQILGTEAFF,TGTGCCAGCAGCCAAATACTGGGGACTGAAGCTTTCTTT
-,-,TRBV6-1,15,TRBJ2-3,CASSESPRRTDTQYF,TGTGCCAGCAGTGAATCCCCCCGCAGGACAGATACGCAGTATTTT
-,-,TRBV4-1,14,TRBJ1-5,CASSPSAPIQPQHF,TGCGCCAGCAGCCCATCGGCCCCTATTCAGCCCCAGCATTTT
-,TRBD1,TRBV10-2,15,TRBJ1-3,CASTGQGASGNTIYF,TGCGCCAGCACCGGACAGGGAGCCTCTGGAAACACCATATATTTT
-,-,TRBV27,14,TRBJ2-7,CASSLQQRSYEQYF,TGTGCCAGCAGTTTGCAGCAAAGATCCTACGAGCAGTACTTC
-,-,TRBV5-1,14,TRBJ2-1,CASSLSTLYNEQFF,TGCGCCAGCAGCTTGTCGACCTTGTACAATGAGCAGTTCTTC
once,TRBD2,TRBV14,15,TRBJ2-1,CASSHRTSGLDEQFF,TGTGCCAGCAGCCACCGGACTAGCGGGCTCGATGAGCAGTTCTTC
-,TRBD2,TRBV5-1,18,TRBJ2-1,CASSLSGLGLAEHNEQFF,TGCGCCAGCAGCTTGTCGGGGCTTGGACTAGCGGAACACAATGAGCAGTTCTTC
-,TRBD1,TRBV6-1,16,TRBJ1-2,CASSENRDREGYGYTF,TGTGCCAGCAGTGAAAACCGGGACAGGGAAGGTTATGGCTACACCTTC
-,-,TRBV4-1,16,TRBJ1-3,CASRQTQGPSGNTIYF,TGCGCCAGCAGGCAGACACAGGGCCCCTCTGGAAACACCATATATTTT
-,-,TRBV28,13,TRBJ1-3,CASGPVSGNTIYF,TGTGCCAGCGGACCGGTCTCTGGAAACACCATATATTTT
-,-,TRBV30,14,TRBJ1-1,CAWRDIGVVTEAFF,TGTGCCTGGAGGGATATAGGGGTGGTCACTGAAGCTTTCTTT
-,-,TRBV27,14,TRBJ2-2,CASNRAAATGELFF,TGTGCCAGCAATAGGGCCGCGGCGACCGGGGAGCTGTTTTTT
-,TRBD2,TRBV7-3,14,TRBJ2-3,CASSLLGLAGDQYF,TGTGCCAGCAGCTTATTGGGACTAGCGGGAGATCAGTATTTT
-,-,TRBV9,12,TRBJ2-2,CASSSGAGELFF,TGTGCCAGCAGCTCGGGAGCCGGGGAGCTGTTTTTT
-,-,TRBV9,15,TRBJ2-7,CASSVGEGLVYEQYF,TGTGCCAGCAGCGTAGGGGAAGGGTTGGTCTACGAGCAGTACTTC
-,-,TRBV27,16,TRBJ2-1,CASSSPEALSYNEQFF,TGTGCCAGCAGTTCCCCCGAGGCCCTCTCCTACAATGAGCAGTTCTTC
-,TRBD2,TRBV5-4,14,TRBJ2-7,CASSPGLALNEQYF,TGTGCCAGCAGCCCGGGACTAGCTCTCAACGAGCAGTACTTC
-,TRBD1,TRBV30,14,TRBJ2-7,CAWRRGRLYYEQYF,TGTGCCTGGAGAAGGGGGCGGCTGTACTACGAGCAGTACTTC
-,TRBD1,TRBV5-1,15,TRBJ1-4,CASSAGTGINEKLFF,TGCGCCAGCAGCGCGGGGACAGGGATTAATGAAAAACTGTTTTTT